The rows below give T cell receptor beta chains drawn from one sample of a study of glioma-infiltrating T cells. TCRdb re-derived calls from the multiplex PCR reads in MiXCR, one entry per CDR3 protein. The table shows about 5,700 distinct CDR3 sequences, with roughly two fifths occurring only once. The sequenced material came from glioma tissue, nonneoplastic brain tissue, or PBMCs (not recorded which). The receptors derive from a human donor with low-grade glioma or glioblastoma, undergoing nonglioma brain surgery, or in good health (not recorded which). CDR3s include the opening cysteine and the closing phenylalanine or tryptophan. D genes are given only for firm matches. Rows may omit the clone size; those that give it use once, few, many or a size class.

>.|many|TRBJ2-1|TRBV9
TGTGCCAGCAGCGTAGACCCCAGCAATGAGCAGTTCTTC
CASSVDPSNEQFF
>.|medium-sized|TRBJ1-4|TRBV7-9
TGTGCCAGCAGCTTAGGGGCGGTTGAAAAACTGTTTTTT
CASSLGAVEKLFF
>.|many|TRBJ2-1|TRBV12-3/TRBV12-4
TGTGCCAGCAGTCAGGCCAGGGGTACTAATGAGCAGTTCTTC
CASSQARGTNEQFF
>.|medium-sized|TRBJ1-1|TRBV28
TGTGCCAGCAGTTTATTCAGGCAAAACACTGAAGCTTTCTTT
CASSLFRQNTEAFF
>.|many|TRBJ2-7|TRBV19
TGTGCCAGTAGTTTTGGGACTTCCTACGAGCAGTACTTC
CASSFGTSYEQYF
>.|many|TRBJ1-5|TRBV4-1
TGCGCCAGCAGCCAAGTACACGAGAATCAGCCCCAGCATTTT
CASSQVHENQPQHF
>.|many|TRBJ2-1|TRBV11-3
TGTGCCAGCAGCTTAGATCCCAGTAGGGATGAGCAGTTCTTC
CASSLDPSRDEQFF
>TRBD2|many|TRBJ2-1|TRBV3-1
TGTGCCAGCAGCCTAAGCGGGAGGTGGGGTTACAATGAGCAGTTCTTC
CASSLSGRWGYNEQFF
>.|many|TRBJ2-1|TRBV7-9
TGTGCCAGCAGCTTTTTTTTGGGAACCGATGAGCAGTTCTTC
CASSFFLGTDEQFF
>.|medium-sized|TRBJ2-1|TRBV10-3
TGTGCCATAGGGCCTATGGAGTCCAATGAGCAGTTCTTC
CAIGPMESNEQFF
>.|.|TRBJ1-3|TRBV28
TGTGCCAGCGAAACAGGCTCTGGAAACACCATATATTTT
CASETGSGNTIYF
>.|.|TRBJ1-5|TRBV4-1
TGCGCCAGCAGCCAAGATGAGGGATCCCCAGATCAGCCCAAGCATTTT
CASSQDEGSPDQPKHF
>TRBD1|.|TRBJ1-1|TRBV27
TGTGCCAGCAGTACTGGGACAGGGGGAGAAGCTTTCTTT
CASSTGTGGEAFF
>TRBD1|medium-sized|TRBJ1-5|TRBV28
TGTGCCAGCAGCTCAGGGGGCGCGGGGCCCCAGCATTTT
CASSSGGAGPQHF
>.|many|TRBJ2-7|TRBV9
TGTGCCAGCAGCGTAGGCCCAGCGGACCAACCCTACGAGCAGTACTTC
CASSVGPADQPYEQYF
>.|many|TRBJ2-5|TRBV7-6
TGTGCCAGCAGCTTAGTAGCGGCAGACCAAGAGACCCAGTACTTC
CASSLVAADQETQYF
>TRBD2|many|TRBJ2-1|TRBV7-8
TGTGCCACAAGAGCGGGAGGGCCTGTAACTGAGCAGTTCTTC
CATRAGGPVTEQFF